This note documents a single T cell receptor beta chain sequence. Described treatment: randomized to nivolumab then ipilimumab (arm A) or the reverse (arm B). The data belong to a study of sequential checkpoint blockade in melanoma. The table came from immunoSEQ multiplex PCR; TCRdb's copy has only in-frame clones and leaves some out. The top ten clones hold 7.2% of a sample with around 19,000 clones, roughly 28% of them seen once. The TCR sequence derives from a human donor with melanoma. The sample in question was tumor tissue (inferred from file names), obtained from a patient given nivolumab and ipilimumab in sequence.

The CDR3: CASSLSGQITGELFF. The CDR3 region has the DNA TGTGCCAGCAGCTTGTCGGGACAGATCACCGGGGAGCTGTTTTTT. V gene TRBV11-3 combines with J gene TRBJ2-2; 7 bases match TRBD1. Trimming at V came to 3 bases and at J to 4 bases, leaving 5 bases not matched to a gene. CDR3 size: 15 residues. Germline loops: CDR1 SGHNT, CDR2 YENEEA.